The T cell receptor beta chain under discussion was sequenced for a study of T cell changes during pregnancy in multiple sclerosis. This clone was recorded a few times. Profiled with immunoSEQ multiplex PCR; TCRdb holds only in-frame clones, not every one. The table includes around 80,000 clones, approximately 95% detected once. Germline V gene data show CDR1 as ENHRY and CDR2 as SYGVKD. V gave up 2 bases and J gave up 3 bases; unmatched junction bases: 6. The CDR3 is made up of 16 amino acids. The gene calls are TRBV10-3 and TRBJ2-7; 11 bases align to TRBD2. The sequence was obtained from a female donor in good health, enrolled as a control in a pregnancy study. This specimen consisted of peripheral blood, obtained in the second trimester of pregnancy. CDR3 nucleotide sequence: TGTGCCATCAGTGAGCCTATGACTAGCGGGAACTACGAGCAGTACTTC. Translating gives CAISEPMTSGNYEQYF.